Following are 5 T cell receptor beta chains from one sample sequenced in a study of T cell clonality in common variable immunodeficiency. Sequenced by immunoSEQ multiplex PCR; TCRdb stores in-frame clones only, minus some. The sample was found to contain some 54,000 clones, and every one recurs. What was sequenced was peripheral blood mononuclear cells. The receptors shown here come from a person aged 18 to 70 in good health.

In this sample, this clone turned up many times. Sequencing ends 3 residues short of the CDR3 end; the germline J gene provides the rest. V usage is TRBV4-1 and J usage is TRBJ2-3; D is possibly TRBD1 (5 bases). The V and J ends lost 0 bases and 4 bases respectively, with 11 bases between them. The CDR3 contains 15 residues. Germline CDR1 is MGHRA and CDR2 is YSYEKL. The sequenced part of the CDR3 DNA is TGCGCCAGCAGCCAAGACAGGGCGGAATCAGATACG. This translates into CASSQDRAESDT. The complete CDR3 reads CASSQDRAESDTQYF.

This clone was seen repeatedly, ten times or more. The CDR3 reads CAWSGGLLYEQYF. The sequenced CDR3 bases are TGTGCCTGGAGTGGGGGACTCCTCTACGAG. The chain employs TRBV30 and TRBJ2-7; tentative D call: TRBD2 (6 bases). With the read ending 3 residues before the CDR3 end, the germline J gene is used to fill in that end. This CDR3 region has 13 residues. Germline CDR1 reads GTSNPN; CDR2 reads SVGIG (reference sequence). V was shortened by 1 base and J by 3 bases, with 10 bases between the two germline ends.

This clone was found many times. The CDR3 bases that were read are TGTGCCAGTAGTTCCGGGGGAGATCGATCG. Its protein is CASSSGGDRS. The complete CDR3 sequence is CASSSGGDRSQYF. The rearrangement links TRBV19 to TRBJ2-3, with D maybe TRBD2 (6 bases). Sequencing ends 3 residues short of the CDR3 end; the germline J gene provides the rest. From germline, CDR1 is LNHDA and CDR2 SQIVND (reference sequence). The CDR3 has 13 residues.

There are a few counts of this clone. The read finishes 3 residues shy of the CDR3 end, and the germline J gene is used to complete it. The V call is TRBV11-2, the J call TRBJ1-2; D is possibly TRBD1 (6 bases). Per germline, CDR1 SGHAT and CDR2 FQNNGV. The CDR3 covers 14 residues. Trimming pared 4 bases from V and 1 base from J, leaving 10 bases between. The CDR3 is CASSSVQGNYGYTF. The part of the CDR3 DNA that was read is TGTGCCAGCAGCTCCGTACAGGGTAACTATGGC.

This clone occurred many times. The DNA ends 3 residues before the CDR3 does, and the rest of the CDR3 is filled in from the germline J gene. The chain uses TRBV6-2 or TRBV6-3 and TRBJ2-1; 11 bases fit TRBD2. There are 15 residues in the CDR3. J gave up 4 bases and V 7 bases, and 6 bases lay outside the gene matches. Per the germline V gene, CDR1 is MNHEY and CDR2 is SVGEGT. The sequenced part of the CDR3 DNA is TGTGCCAGCAAAAATAGCGGGGGGGCTTACAATGAG. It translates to CASKNSGGAYNE. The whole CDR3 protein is CASKNSGGAYNEQFF.